These T cell receptor beta chains were read from a single sample in a study of T cells in Graves' hyperthyroidism and ophthalmopathy. TCRdb re-called the multiplex PCR reads with MiXCR, one entry per CDR3 protein. The table shows 660,000 or so distinct CDR3 sequences, with 45% occurring only once. Specimen: peripheral blood or thyroid tissue (not recorded which). The source is an adult man with Graves' disease, either hyperthyroidism or ophthalmopathy (not recorded which). Both conserved end residues are part of each CDR3.

v_call	j_call	cdr3_aa
TRBV7-9	TRBJ2-7	CASSLAANYEQYF
TRBV7-2	TRBJ1-3	CASSYLTIYF
TRBV20-1	TRBJ1-2	CSAGARERYGYTF
TRBV2	TRBJ1-5	CASSRDRPSNQPQHF
TRBV12-5	TRBJ1-5	CAGSLGQVNQPQHF
TRBV20-1	TRBJ1-2	CSARVSRGLVQYLHGYTF
TRBV25-1	TRBJ1-1	CASSARDLFSANTEAFF
TRBV2	TRBJ1-2	CASSGARLRDGYTF
TRBV20-1	TRBJ1-2	CSAASTGGNYGYTF
TRBV15	TRBJ2-7	CATRRRQTAYEQYF
TRBV2	TRBJ1-2	CASSHRAGYGYTF
TRBV24-1	TRBJ1-2	CATSRPGETGYTF
TRBV7-9	TRBJ2-5	CASSLVSSGGWRETQYF
TRBV29-1	TRBJ1-1	CSVDGMWDEAFF
TRBV7-9	TRBJ1-4	CASSLQGRGFGEKLFF
TRBV20-1	TRBJ2-2	CSARAKGGQGRAGELFF
TRBV5-1	TRBJ1-2	CASSLSGGVYGYTF
TRBV19	TRBJ1-2	CASSIGPGGYTF
TRBV10-3	TRBJ2-2	CAISRTGATGELFF
TRBV25-1	TRBJ1-6	CASRQGSSSPLHF
TRBV2	TRBJ1-4	CASRGETGGRDEKLFF
TRBV29-1	TRBJ1-2	CSVEGRGTGYGYTF
TRBV20-1	TRBJ1-1	CSARPDMNTEAFF
TRBV15	TRBJ1-2	CATSRDKTANYGYTF
TRBV7-9	TRBJ1-2	CASSLVEEGGYTF
TRBV7-2	TRBJ2-7	CASSMGQSRAYEQYF
TRBV7-4	TRBJ2-5	CASSQALRITWGAQETQYF
TRBV7-7	TRBJ1-6	CASTVNRDRASSPLHF
TRBV20-1	TRBJ2-7	CSAGQGYPFVYEQYF
TRBV25-1	TRBJ1-5	CASSETFQGSNQPQHF
TRBV20-1	TRBJ1-1	CSAREQNLRAFF
TRBV7-9	TRBJ1-6	CASSSTGGRSPLHF
TRBV10-3	TRBJ1-5	CAISEDRDSNQPQHF
TRBV6-5	TRBJ2-7	CASSYRRRSEQYF
TRBV5-1	TRBJ2-2	CASTPTVIPGELFF
TRBV20-1	TRBJ1-6	CSAKHDYNSPLHF
TRBV24-1	TRBJ2-7	CATSTHEQYF
TRBV19	TRBJ1-2	CASRLDRHGYTF